The 9 T cell receptor beta chains listed next were all sequenced from one sample in a study of siplizumab effects on memory and regulatory T cells. Profiled with immunoSEQ multiplex PCR; TCRdb holds only in-frame clones, not every one. The table includes around 110,000 clones, around 94% detected once. Sequencing used non-Treg CD4+ T cells sorted from blood. Receptor source: a human donor in good health.

The rearrangement uses TRBV27 and TRBJ1-1, with D unclear. This CDR3 spans 13 amino acids. Trimming removed 2 bases from V and 1 base from J, with 5 bases in between. Per the germline V gene, CDR1 is MNHEY and CDR2 is SMNVEV (reference sequence). In nucleotides, the CDR3 is TGTGCCAGCAGTTTACAGGAGAACACTGAAGCTTTCTTT. Its protein is CASSLQENTEAFF.

The chain is built from TRBV4-2 and TRBJ1-5, with 12 bases fitting TRBD1. The junction had 2 bases not matched to a gene; V was cut back by 4 bases and J by 7 bases. Germline lookup yields CDR1 LGHNA and CDR2 YNFKEQ. The CDR3 contains 14 residues. In nucleotides, the CDR3 is TGTGCCAGCAGCCTGGGACAGGGGGCACAGCCCCAGCATTTT. It codes for CASSLGQGAQPQHF.

The V and J genes are TRBV5-6 and TRBJ1-5, with D perhaps matching TRBD1 (5 bases). Trimming took 4 bases from V and 4 from J, leaving 18 bases between them. The CDR3 is 16 residues long. CDR1 is SGHDT, CDR2 YYEEEE, per germline. CDR3 loop: CASSETRGWGNQPQHF. CDR3 sequence (DNA): TGTGCCAGCAGCGAAACGAGGGGTTGGGGAAATCAGCCCCAGCATTTT.

The V gene is TRBV5-1, the J gene TRBJ2-1; 11 bases agree with TRBD2. V shed 4 bases, J shed 6 bases, and the junction held 6 bases outside the gene matches. Per the germline V gene, CDR1 is SGHRS and CDR2 is YFSETQ. The CDR3 loop spans 15 amino acids. CDR3 sequence reads: CASSQLAGVVNEQFF. The CDR3 bases are TGCGCCAGCAGCCAACTAGCGGGAGTAGTCAATGAGCAGTTCTTC.

V usage is TRBV7-2 and J usage is TRBJ2-5; maybe TRBD2 (5 bases). Germline CDR1 is SGHTA and CDR2 is FQGNSA. CDR3 length: 13 residues. Trimming removed 7 bases at V and 1 base at J, with 10 bases between. The CDR3 protein is CASTRESQETQYF. The CDR3 nucleotides read TGTGCCAGCACCCGGGAAAGCCAAGAGACCCAGTACTTC.

V is TRBV6-5 and J is TRBJ1-1; weak D call: TRBD1 (5 bases). V lost 6 bases and J lost 3, with 14 bases in between. The germline gives CDR1 MNHEY, CDR2 SVGAGI. The CDR3 is made up of 14 amino acids. Here the CDR3 reads CASSRDVGYTEAFF. As DNA, the CDR3 is TGTGCCAGCAGCCGGGACGTTGGGTACACTGAAGCTTTCTTT.

The rearrangement links TRBV12-5 to TRBJ2-3; D not resolved. The V end was cut by 5 bases, the J end by 3 bases, with 6 bases between. The germline V gene has CDR1 LGHNT and CDR2 FRNRAP. CDR3 length equals 12 residues. CDR3 bases: TGTGCTAGTGGTCAAATTACAGATACGCAGTATTTT. It encodes CASGQITDTQYF.

J is TRBJ2-7 and V is TRBV4-1, with D maybe TRBD1 (5 bases). The germline CDR1 and CDR2 sequences are MGHRA and YSYEKL. Deletions cut 0 bases from V and 2 bases from J, with 17 bases between. CDR3 length: 17 residues. CDR3 DNA: TGCGCCAGCAGCCAAGACTATGGGGCAGGGTGGGCCTACGAGCAGTACTTC. Translating gives CASSQDYGAGWAYEQYF.

As concerns this clone: Other DNA sequences in this sample translate to the same CDR3. The chain combines TRBV14 with TRBJ2-3; TRBD2 matches 11 bases. The CDR3 consists of 16 residues. Looked up from germline, CDR1 is SGHDN and CDR2 is FVKESK. The V segment lost 2 bases and the J segment 3 bases; nucleotides outside the gene matches: 4. The CDR3 DNA reads TGTGCCAGCAGCCAATTAGCGGGAGGGCGGACAGATACGCAGTATTTT. It is translated as CASSQLAGGRTDTQYF.